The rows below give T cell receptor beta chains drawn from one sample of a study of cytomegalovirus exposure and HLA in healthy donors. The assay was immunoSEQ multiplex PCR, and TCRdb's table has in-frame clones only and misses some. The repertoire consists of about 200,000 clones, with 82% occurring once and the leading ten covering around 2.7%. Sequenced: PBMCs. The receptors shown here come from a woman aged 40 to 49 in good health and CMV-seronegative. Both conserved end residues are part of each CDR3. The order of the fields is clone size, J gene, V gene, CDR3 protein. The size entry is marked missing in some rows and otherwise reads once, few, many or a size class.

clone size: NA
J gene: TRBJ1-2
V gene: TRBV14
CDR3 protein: CASSQDLGARGYTF

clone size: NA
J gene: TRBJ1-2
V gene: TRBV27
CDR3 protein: CASSLSGGTGGYTF

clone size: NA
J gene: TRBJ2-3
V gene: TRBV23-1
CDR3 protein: CASSQSRRSGSYTDTQYF

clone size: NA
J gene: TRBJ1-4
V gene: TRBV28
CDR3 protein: CATFLRGRGEKLFF

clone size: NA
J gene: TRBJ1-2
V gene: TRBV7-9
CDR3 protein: CASSSGTGISNYGYTF

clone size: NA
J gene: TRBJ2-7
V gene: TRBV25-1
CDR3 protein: CASALLAGDNEQYF

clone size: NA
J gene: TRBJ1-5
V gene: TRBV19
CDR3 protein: CASSIVDNQPQHF

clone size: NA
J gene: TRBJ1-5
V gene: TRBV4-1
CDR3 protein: CASSPDTSRQPQHF

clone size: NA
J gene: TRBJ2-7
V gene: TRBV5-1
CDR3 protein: CASSSRTGYEQYF

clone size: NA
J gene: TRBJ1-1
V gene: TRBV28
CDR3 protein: CASSVEGSDSTEAFF

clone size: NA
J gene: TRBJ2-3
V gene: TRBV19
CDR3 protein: CASSLLGLAGRTDTQYF

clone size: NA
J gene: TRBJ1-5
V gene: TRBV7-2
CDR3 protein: CASSHGGYSNQPQHF

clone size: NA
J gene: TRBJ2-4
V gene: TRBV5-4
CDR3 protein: CASSPQGTRNIQYF

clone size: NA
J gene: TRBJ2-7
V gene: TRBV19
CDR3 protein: CASSTTGGIFEQYF

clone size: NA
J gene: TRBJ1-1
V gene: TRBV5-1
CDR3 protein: CASSSDRDCEAFF

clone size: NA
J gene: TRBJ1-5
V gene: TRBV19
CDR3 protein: CASSDKDRGRQPQHF

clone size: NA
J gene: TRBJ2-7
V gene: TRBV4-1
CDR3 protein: CASSLASGGYEQYF

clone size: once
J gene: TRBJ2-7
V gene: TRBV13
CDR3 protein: CASSPRGTYEQYF

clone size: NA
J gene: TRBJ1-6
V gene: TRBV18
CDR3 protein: CASSPDRPKGNSPLHF

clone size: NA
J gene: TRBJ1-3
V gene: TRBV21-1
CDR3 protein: CASRYPDRPAGNTIYF

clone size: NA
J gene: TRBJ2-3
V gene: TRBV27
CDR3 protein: CASSFLLAGGPDTQYF

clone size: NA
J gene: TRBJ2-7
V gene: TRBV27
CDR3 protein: CASSSSGSYEQYF

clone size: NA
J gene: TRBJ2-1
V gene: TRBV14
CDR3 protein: CASSRVRDEQFF

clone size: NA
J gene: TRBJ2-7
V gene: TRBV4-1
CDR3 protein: CASSLLIAGDSYEQYF

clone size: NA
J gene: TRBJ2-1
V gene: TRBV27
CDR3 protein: CASTEGTGGYNEQFF

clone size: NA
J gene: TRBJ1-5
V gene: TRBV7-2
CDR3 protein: CASSWRVKGNQPQHF

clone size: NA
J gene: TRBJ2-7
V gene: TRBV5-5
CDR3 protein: CASSGTGQVYEQYF

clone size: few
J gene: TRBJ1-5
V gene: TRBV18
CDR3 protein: CASSTQGGQPQHF

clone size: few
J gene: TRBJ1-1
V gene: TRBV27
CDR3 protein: CASSLSLAPREAFF

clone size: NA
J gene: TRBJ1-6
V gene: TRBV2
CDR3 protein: CASGGTPSNSPLHF

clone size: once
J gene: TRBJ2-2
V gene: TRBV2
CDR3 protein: CASSLRQGGGELFF

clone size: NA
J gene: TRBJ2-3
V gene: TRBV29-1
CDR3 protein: CSVGGSVSSYTDTQYF

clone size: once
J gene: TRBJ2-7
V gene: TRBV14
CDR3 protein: CASSLLVYEQYF

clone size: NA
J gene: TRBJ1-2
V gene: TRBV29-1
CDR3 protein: CSVEEQGWNYGYTF

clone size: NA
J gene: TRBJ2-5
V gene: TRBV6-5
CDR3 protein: CASSYGAVEGETQYF

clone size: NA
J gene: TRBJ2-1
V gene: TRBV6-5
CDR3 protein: CASTNPGGNEQFF

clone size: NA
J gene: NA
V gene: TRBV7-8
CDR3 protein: CASSVSLSYEQYF

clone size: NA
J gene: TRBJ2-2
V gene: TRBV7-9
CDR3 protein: CASSLNPRLAGVGTGELFF

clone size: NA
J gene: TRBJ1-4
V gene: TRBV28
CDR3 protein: CASMEHATNEKLFF

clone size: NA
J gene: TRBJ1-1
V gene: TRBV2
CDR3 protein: CASSEWGLSEAFF

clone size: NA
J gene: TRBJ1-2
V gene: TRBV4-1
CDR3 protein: CASSQDEGGEGYTF

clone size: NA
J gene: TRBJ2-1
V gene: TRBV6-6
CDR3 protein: CASSPASHNEQFF

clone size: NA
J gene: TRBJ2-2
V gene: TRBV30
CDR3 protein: CAWNRAVNTGELFF

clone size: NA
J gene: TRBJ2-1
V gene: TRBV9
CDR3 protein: CASSVVPLGRGANEQFF

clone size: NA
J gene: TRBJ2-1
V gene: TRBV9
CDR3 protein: CASSGTGGDTYNEQFF

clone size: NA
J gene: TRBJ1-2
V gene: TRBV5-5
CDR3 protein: CASSLGSSPDRANYGYTF

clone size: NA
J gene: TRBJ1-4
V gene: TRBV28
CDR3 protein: CASSFGLNEKLFF

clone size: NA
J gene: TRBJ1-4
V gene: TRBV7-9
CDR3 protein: CSSSLPVNEKLFF

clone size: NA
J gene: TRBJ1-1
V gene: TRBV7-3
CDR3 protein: CASSSQGDTEAFF

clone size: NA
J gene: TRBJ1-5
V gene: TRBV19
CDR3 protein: CASSIDRGVNQPQHF

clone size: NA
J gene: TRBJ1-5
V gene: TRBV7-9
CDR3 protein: CASSLAGRAQPQHF

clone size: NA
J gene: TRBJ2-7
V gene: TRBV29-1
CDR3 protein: CSVAPSTGLSEQYF

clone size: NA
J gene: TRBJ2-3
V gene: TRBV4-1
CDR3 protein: CASSQDPPGVDTQYF

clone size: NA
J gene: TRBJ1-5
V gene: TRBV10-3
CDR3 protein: CAISEFSGQGALGGNQPQHF

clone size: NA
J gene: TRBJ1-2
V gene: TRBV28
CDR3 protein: CASSLETGFRGYTF

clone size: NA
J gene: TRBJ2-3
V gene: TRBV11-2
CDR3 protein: CASSFIGRGTDTQYF

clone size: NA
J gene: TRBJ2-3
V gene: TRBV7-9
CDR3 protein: CASSRDSGSTQYF

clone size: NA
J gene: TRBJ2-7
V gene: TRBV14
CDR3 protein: CASRLSGSYEQYF